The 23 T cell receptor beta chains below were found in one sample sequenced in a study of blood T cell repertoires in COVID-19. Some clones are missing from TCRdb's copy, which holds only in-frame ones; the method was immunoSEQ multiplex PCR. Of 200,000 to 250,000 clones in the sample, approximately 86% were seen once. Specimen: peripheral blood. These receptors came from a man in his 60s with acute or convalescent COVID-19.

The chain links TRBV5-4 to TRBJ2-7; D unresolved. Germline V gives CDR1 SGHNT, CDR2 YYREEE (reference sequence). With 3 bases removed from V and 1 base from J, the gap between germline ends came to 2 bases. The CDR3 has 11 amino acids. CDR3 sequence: CASSSSYEQYF. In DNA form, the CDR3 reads TGTGCCAGCAGCTCGTCCTACGAGCAGTACTTC.

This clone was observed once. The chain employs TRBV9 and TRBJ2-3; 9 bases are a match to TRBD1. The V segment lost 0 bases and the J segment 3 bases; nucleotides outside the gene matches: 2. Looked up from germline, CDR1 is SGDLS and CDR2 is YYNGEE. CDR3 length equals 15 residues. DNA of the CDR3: TGTGCCAGCAGCGTAGACGGACAGGGGACAGATACGCAGTATTTT. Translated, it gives CASSVDGQGTDTQYF.

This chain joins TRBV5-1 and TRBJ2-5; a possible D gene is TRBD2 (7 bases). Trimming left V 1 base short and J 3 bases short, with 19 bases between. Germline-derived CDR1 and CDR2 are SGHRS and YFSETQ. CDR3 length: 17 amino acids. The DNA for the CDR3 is TGCGCCAGCAGCTTGCCGGGGCTGGGGGGGCAAAAAGAGACCCAGTACTTC. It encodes CASSLPGLGGQKETQYF.

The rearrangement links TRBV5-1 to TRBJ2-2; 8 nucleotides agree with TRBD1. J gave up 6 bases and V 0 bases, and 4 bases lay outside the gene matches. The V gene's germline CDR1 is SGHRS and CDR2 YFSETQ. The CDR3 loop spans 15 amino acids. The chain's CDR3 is CASSLDGRGPGELFF. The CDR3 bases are TGCGCCAGCAGCTTGGATGGCAGGGGGCCCGGGGAGCTGTTTTTT.

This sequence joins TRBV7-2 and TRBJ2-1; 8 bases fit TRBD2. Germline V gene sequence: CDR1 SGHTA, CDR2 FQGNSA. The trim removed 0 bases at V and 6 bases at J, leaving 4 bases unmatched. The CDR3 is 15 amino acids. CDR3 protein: CASSLAPGGPNEQFF. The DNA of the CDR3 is TGTGCCAGCAGCTTAGCGCCGGGGGGGCCCAATGAGCAGTTCTTC.

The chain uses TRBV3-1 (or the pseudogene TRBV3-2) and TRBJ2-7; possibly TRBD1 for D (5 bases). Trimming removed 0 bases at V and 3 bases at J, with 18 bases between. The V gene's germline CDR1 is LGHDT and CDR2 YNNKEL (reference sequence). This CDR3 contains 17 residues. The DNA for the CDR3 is TGTGCCAGCAGCCAAGATTCAGGGAAGCCTAAGATCTACGAGCAGTACTTC. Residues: CASSQDSGKPKIYEQYF.

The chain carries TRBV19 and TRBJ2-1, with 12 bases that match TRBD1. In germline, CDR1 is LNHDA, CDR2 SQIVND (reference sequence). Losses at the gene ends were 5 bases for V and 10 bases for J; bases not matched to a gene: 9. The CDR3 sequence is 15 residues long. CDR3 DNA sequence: TGTGCCAGTAGTCCTTGGGGACAGGGGGCACGGGAGCAGTTCTTC. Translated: CASSPWGQGAREQFF.

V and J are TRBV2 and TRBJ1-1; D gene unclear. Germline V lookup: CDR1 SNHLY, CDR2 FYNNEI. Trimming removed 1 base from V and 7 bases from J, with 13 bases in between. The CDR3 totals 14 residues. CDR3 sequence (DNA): TGTGCCAGCAGTGAAGTGGCAGGTCAAGGTGAAGCTTTCTTT. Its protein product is CASSEVAGQGEAFF.

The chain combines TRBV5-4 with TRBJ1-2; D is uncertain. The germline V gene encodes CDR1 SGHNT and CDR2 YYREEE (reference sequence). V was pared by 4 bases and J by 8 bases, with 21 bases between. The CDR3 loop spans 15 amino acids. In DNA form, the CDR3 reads TGTGCCAGCAGCGTCCCGGGAGTAGGCGGAGAGGGCTACACCTTC. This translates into CASSVPGVGGEGYTF.

CDR3 sequence (DNA): TGTGCCAGCAGCGCCACAGCGGGGGGGTACGAGCAGTACTTC. Amino acids: CASSATAGGYEQYF. The chain uses TRBV9 and TRBJ2-7; 10 bases agree with TRBD2. Unmatched junction bases numbered 4, after V lost 3 bases and J lost 4 bases. The CDR3 covers 14 residues. Germline lookup yields CDR1 SGDLS and CDR2 YYNGEE.

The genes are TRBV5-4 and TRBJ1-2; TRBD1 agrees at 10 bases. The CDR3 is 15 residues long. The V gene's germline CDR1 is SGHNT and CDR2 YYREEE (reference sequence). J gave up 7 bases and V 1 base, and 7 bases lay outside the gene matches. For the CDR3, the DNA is TGTGCCAGCAGCTTGACCGGGACAGGGGTCGGTGGCTACACCTTC. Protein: CASSLTGTGVGGYTF.

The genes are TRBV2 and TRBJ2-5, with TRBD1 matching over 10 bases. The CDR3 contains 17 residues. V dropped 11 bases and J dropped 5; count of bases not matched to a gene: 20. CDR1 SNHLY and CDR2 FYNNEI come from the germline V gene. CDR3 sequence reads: CASSLSVDRGQRETQYF. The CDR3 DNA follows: TGTGCCTCTTCCCTGTCGGTTGACAGGGGGCAGCGGGAGACCCAGTACTTC. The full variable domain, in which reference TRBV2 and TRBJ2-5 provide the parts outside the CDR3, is EPEVTQTPSHQVTQMGQEVILRCVPISNHLYFYWYRQILGQKVEFLVSFYNNEISEKSEIFDDQFSVERPDGSNFTLKIRSTKLEDSAMYFCASSLSVDRGQRETQYFGPGTRLLVL.

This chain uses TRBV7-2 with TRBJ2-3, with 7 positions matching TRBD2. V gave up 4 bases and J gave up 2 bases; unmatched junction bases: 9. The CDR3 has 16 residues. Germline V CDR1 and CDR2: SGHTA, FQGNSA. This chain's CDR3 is CASSSPTTSFTDTQYF. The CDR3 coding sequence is TGTGCCAGCAGCTCCCCCACGACTAGCTTCACAGATACGCAGTATTTT.

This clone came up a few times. CDR3 protein: CASSVSGAPNTEAFF. The CDR3 region has the DNA TGTGCCAGCAGCGTATCAGGGGCCCCAAACACTGAAGCTTTCTTT. V usage is TRBV7-3 and J usage is TRBJ1-1, with D maybe TRBD1 (6 bases). Germline V gene sequence: CDR1 SGHTA, CDR2 FQGTGA. The length of the CDR3 is 15 residues. Trimming took 5 bases from V and 2 from J, leaving 15 bases between them.

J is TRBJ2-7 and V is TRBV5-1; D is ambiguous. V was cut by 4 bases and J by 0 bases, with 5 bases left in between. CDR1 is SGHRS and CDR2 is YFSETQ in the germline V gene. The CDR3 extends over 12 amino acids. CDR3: CASSLSSYEQYF. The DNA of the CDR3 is TGCGCCAGCAGCCTGAGCTCCTACGAGCAGTACTTC.

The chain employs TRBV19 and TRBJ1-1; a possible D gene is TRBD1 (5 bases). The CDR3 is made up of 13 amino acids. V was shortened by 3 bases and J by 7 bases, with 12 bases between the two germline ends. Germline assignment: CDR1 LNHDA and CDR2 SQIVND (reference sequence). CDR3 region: CASSMEWGGEAFF. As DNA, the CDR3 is TGTGCCAGTAGTATGGAGTGGGGGGGTGAAGCTTTCTTT.

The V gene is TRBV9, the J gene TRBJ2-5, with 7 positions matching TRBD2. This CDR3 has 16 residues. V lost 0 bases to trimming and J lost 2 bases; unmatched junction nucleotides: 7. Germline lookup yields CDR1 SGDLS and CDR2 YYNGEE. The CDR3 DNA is TGTGCCAGCAGCGTAGGGCTAGCGGCTTTTCAAGAGACCCAGTACTTC. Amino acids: CASSVGLAAFQETQYF.

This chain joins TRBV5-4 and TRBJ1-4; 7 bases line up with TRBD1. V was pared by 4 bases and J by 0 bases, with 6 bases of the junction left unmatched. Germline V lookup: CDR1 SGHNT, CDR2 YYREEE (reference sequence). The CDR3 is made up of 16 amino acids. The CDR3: CASSIGDSATNEKLFF. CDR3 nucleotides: TGTGCCAGCAGCATAGGGGACAGCGCAACTAATGAAAAACTGTTTTTT.

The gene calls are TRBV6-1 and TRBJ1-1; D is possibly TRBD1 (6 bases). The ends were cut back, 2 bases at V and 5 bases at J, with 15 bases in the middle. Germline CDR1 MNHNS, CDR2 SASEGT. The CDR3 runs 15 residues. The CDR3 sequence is CASSERWQGRTEAFF. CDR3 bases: TGTGCCAGCAGTGAAAGGTGGCAGGGGAGAACTGAAGCTTTCTTT.

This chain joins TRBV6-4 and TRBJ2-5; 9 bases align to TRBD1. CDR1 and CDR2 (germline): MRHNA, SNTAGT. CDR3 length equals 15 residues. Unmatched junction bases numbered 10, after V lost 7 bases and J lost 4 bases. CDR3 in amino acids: CASNRTGESGETQYF. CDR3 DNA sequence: TGTGCCAGCAACCGGACAGGGGAGAGTGGAGAGACCCAGTACTTC.

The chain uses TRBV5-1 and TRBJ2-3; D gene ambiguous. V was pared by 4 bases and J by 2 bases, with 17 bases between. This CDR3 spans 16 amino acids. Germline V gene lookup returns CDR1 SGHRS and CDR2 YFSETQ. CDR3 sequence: CASSLFTGGVTDTQYF. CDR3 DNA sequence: TGCGCCAGCAGCCTGTTCACCGGCGGTGTCACAGATACGCAGTATTTT.

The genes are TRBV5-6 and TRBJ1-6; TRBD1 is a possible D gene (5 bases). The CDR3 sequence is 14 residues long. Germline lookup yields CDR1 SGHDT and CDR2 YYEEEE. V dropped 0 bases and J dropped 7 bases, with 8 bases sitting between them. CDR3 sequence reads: CASSLGRGNSPLHF. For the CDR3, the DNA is TGTGCCAGCAGCTTGGGTCGGGGGAATTCACCCCTCCACTTT.

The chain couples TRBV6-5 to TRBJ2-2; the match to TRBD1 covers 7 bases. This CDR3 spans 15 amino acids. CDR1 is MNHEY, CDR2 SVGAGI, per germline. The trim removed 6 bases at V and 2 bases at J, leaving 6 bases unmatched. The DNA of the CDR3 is TGTGCCAGCAGCCCCGGGACAGTCAACACCGGGGAGCTGTTTTTT. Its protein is CASSPGTVNTGELFF.